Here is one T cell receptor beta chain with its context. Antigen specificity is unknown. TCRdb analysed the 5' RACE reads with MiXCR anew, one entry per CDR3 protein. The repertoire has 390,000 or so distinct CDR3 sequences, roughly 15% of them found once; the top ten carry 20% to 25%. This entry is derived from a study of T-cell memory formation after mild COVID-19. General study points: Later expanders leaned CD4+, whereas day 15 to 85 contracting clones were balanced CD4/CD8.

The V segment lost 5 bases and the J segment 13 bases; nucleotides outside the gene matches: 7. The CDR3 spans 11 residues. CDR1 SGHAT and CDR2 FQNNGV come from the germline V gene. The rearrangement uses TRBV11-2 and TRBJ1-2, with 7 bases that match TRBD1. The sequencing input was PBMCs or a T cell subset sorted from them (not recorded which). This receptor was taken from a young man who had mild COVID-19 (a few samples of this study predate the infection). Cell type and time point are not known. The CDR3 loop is CASSRDRSFTF. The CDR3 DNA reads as TGTGCCAGCAGCCGGGACAGATCTTTCACCTTC. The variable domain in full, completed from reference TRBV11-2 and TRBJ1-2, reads EAGVAQSPRYKIIEKRQSVAFWCNPISGHATLYWYQQILGQGPKLLIQFQNNGVVDDSQLPKDRFSAERLKGVDSTLKIQPAKLEDSAVYLCASSRDRSFTFGSGTRLTVV.